Listed here are 3 T cell receptor beta chains from one sample, sequenced in a study of T-cell reconstitution after alpha-beta-depleted transplantation in children. For TCRbeta, the library was prepared with unique molecular identifiers. TCRdb re-analysed the PCR reads in MiXCR, keeping a single row per CDR3 protein. The data hold around 200,000 distinct CDR3 sequences, with around 9.6% observed a single time. The sample in question was PBMCs from the stem cell graft donor, obtained from the stem cell graft. The receptor source for this set is a human donor who donated a stem cell graft to a child with acute lymphoblastic leukemia.

The genes are TRBV15 and TRBJ2-1; D is perhaps TRBD2 (7 bases). Trimming removed 0 bases from V and 6 bases from J, with 18 bases in between. Germline CDR1 and CDR2: LNHNV and YYDKDF (reference sequence). CDR3 length equals 17 residues. DNA for the CDR3: TGTGCCACCAGCAGAGATCAGGGCGGGGGCCCCACCAATGAGCAGTTCTTC. Residues: CATSRDQGGGPTNEQFF.

This clonotype was detected only a few times. This rearrangement joins TRBV7-8 to TRBJ2-5, with 11 positions matching TRBD1. Germline V gene data show CDR1 as SGHVS and CDR2 as FQNEAQ. This CDR3 spans 15 amino acids. Trimming cost V 6 bases and J 2 bases; bases outside gene matches: 5. Here the CDR3 DNA reads TGTGCCAGCAGAGTGGACAGGGGGCGGCAAGAGACCCAGTACTTC. Translated, it gives CASRVDRGRQETQYF.

This clonotype occurred many times. The chain employs TRBV29-1 and TRBJ2-3, with 9 nucleotides matching TRBD2. Germline-derived CDR1 and CDR2 are SQVTM and ANQGSEA. V shed 3 bases, J shed 1 base, and the junction held 2 bases outside the gene matches. The CDR3 loop spans 14 amino acids. CDR3 loop: CSVERLAGTDTQYF. The CDR3 coding sequence is TGCAGCGTTGAGAGACTAGCGGGCACAGATACGCAGTATTTT.